This is a list of T cell receptor beta chains from one sample in a study of CD8+ T cells in alopecia areata. Produced via immunoSEQ multiplex PCR; TCRdb's table is partial and in-frame only. The sample holds 100,000 to 150,000 clones, about 47% seen once. Sequences were derived from CD8+ T cells sorted from blood, sampled at week 0. Receptors were obtained from a human donor with alopecia areata. Each CDR3 is given with its conserved first and last residue. Each record gives: J gene, clone size, V gene, CDR3 protein. Size values are once, few and many counts, or a class for expanded clones, and some rows have none.

>TRBJ1-1|-|TRBV27
CASSLSTNAEAFF
>TRBJ1-1|-|TRBV29-1
CSVETGGAEAFF
>TRBJ1-4|many|TRBV7-9
CASSFRADRTAEKLFF
>TRBJ2-2|-|TRBV9
CASSLTRDGGIGELFF
>TRBJ2-1|-|TRBV25-1
CASSEAGGNNEQFF
>TRBJ2-7|few|TRBV4-1
CASSQVLQARSYEQYF
>TRBJ2-7|few|TRBV29-1
CSVETGGGYEQYF
>TRBJ2-3|few|TRBV10-3
CAISDRGPDTQYF
>TRBJ2-4|-|TRBV9
CASSWEGTGDQYF
>TRBJ2-5|-|TRBV11-2
CASSLDDFQETQYF
>TRBJ1-5|-|TRBV5-6
CASSLATGGNQPQHF
>TRBJ2-5|-|TRBV2
CANSEETQYF
>TRBJ2-3|-|TRBV5-4
CASSLAGDTDTQYF
>TRBJ2-1|-|TRBV2
CASSPEDSYNEQFF
>TRBJ1-2|-|TRBV15
CATSTSDRSYGYTF
>TRBJ2-5|few|TRBV2
CAKDRDRGLQETQYF
>TRBJ2-1|-|TRBV30
CAWSVSGSNEQFF
>TRBJ2-5|once|TRBV4-1
CASSQETGLQETQYF
>TRBJ1-5|-|TRBV11-1
CASSRRQRRDNQPQHF
>TRBJ1-3|few|TRBV27
CASSPWTFGNTIYF
>TRBJ2-5|-|TRBV13
CASRSSLRETQYF
>TRBJ1-5|few|TRBV6-5
CASTLRGRTKRPQHF
>TRBJ2-1|few|TRBV5-1
CASTGVIGGLYNEQFF
>TRBJ2-7|-|TRBV7-2
CASSSRGLDYEQYF
>TRBJ2-3|medium-sized|TRBV6-4
CASSEEGATDTQYF
>TRBJ1-1|-|TRBV13
CASSYASGYNTEAFF
>TRBJ2-3|-|TRBV27
CASSWDRVSTDTQYF
>TRBJ1-5|-|TRBV2
CASSGGGSGNQPQHF
>TRBJ1-5|-|TRBV14
CASSPTGSQPQHF
>TRBJ2-7|many|TRBV7-2
CASSLAQQVYEQYF
>TRBJ2-5|-|TRBV4-2
CASSPRSGQGEETQYF
>TRBJ2-7|few|TRBV4-1
CASSQPPGTGLAEQYF
>TRBJ2-5|once|TRBV5-1
CASSSGQVNRETQYF
>TRBJ2-7|-|TRBV6-5
CASSDIPRAYEQYF
>TRBJ2-7|few|TRBV5-6
CASSFADTDLGEQYF
>TRBJ2-1|-|TRBV30
CAWSAGTGYNEQFF
>TRBJ2-7|few|TRBV5-6
CASSLEGVPYEQYF
>TRBJ2-7|few|TRBV29-1
CSGVGGLDEQYF
>TRBJ1-2|once|TRBV11-2
CASSLRQYGYTF
>TRBJ2-1|-|TRBV5-6
CASSPDFNEQFF
>TRBJ2-2|once|TRBV15
CATSSNKAGELFF
>TRBJ1-4|-|TRBV7-9
CASSLRTDNEKLFF
>TRBJ2-1|few|TRBV4-3
CASRDVRGHEQFF